Each of the 25 T cell receptor beta chains below was sequenced from the same sample in a study of blood T cell repertoires in COVID-19 (TCRdb year 2020). Library preparation employed the immunoSEQ multiplex PCR assay. As stored in TCRdb, this immuneACCESS dataset retains in-frame rearrangements with V and J assigned. A fraction of the clones does not appear; measured against another copy, unresolved V genes explain less than half of the discrepancy, and the remainder lacks a known reason. This sample is represented by around 250,000 clones; around 86% of them were singletons. Roughly 12% of the sample rests with the top ten. Sample: peripheral blood. All receptors derive from a man older than 75 with acute or convalescent COVID-19.

The chain is built from TRBV19 and TRBJ2-5; TRBD1 agrees at 8 bases. CDR1 is LNHDA, CDR2 SQIVND, per germline (reference sequence). The CDR3 covers 15 residues. V lost 3 bases, J lost 1 base, and 4 bases stayed unmatched. CDR3 loop: CASSIRGQGQETQYF. The CDR3 region has the DNA TGTGCCAGTAGTATCCGCGGACAGGGCCAAGAGACCCAGTACTTC.

The chain is built from TRBV28 and TRBJ1-1; TRBD1 agrees at 7 bases. The CDR3 is made up of 12 amino acids. The germline V gene has CDR1 MDHEN and CDR2 SYDVKM. Trimming cost V 4 bases and J 12 bases; bases outside gene matches: 8. Here the CDR3 reads CASSWDSRRTFF. CDR3 bases: TGTGCCAGCAGTTGGGACAGCCGGAGGACTTTCTTT.

This chain connects TRBV20-1 to TRBJ2-7, with D perhaps matching TRBD1 (5 bases). The length of the CDR3 is 11 residues. Germline V gene lookup returns CDR1 DFQATT and CDR2 SNEGSKA (reference sequence). With 4 bases removed from V and 3 bases from J, the gap between germline ends came to 7 bases. CDR3 sequence (DNA): TGCAGTGCTAATCAGGGCTACGAGCAGTACTTC. It yields the protein CSANQGYEQYF.

The J gene is TRBJ1-1, the V gene TRBV10-2; D might be TRBD1 (5 bases). CDR3 length: 9 amino acids. CDR1 and CDR2 (germline): WSHSY, SAAADI. V shed 8 bases and J shed 8 bases, with 6 bases lying between them. CDR3 nucleotides: TGCGCCAGCGGGGCCGAAGCTTTCTTT. Amino acid sequence: CASGAEAFF.

V usage is TRBV7-3 and J usage is TRBJ2-2; D is unresolved. Germline V gene sequence: CDR1 SGHTA, CDR2 FQGTGA. The CDR3 has 15 residues. V gave up 5 bases and J gave up 1 base, with 11 bases separating them. The CDR3 DNA reads TGTGCCAGCAGCCCCGCGCTGATGAACACCGGGGAGCTGTTTTTT. Its translation: CASSPALMNTGELFF.

The chain combines TRBV29-1 with TRBJ2-7; TRBD1 agrees at 9 bases. CDR3 length: 14 amino acids. Germline CDR1 and CDR2: SQVTM and ANQGSEA. Germline trimming cut 0 bases from V and 1 base from J; bases unmatched to any gene: 1. The CDR3 region has the DNA TGCAGCGTTGAAGATGGGACAGGGTCCTACGAGCAGTACTTC. This sequence encodes CSVEDGTGSYEQYF.

The V and J genes are TRBV4-1 and TRBJ2-3; 8 nucleotides match TRBD2. The ends lost 0 bases at V and 0 bases at J; junction bases unmatched: 14. Germline lookup yields CDR1 MGHRA and CDR2 YSYEKL. This CDR3 contains 20 residues. CDR3 nucleotide sequence: TGCGCCAGCAGCCAAGATCCCGCGGCGGGGGGCTTCAGTAGCACAGATACGCAGTATTTT. Protein product: CASSQDPAAGGFSSTDTQYF.

In DNA form, the CDR3 reads TGTGCCAGCAGCGTAGGGGGCGGCTTCTCCTACACCTTC. Translated: CASSVGGGFSYTF. The chain is built from TRBV9 and TRBJ1-2; D perhaps matches TRBD1 (5 bases). Germline V lookup: CDR1 SGDLS, CDR2 YYNGEE. Between the trimmed V and J ends, which lost 0 bases and 10 bases, there was a span of 13 bases. The CDR3 is 13 amino acids. The whole variable domain, remainder taken from reference TRBV9 and TRBJ1-2, is DSGVTQTPKHLITATGQRVTLRCSPRSGDLSVYWYQQSLDQGLQFLIQYYNGEERAKGNILERFSAQQFPDLHSELNLSSLELGDSALYFCASSVGGGFSYTFGSGTRLTVV.

The chain links TRBV6-5 to TRBJ1-6; TRBD1 agrees at 8 bases. Trimming removed 6 bases from V and 10 bases from J; junction bases left unmatched: 5. The CDR3 contains 13 residues. Germline CDR1 MNHEY, CDR2 SVGAGI. DNA for the CDR3: TGTGCCAGCAGAATGCAGGGGGCATCACCCCTCCACTTT. It is translated as CASRMQGASPLHF.

The rearrangement uses TRBV28 and TRBJ1-5, with 8 bases that match TRBD1. The CDR3 totals 14 residues. CDR1 and CDR2 from the germline V gene are MDHEN and SYDVKM. J lost 5 bases, V lost 5 bases, and 5 bases had no gene match. The CDR3 sequence: CASSAGGDHQPQHF. CDR3 nucleotides: TGTGCCAGCAGTGCAGGGGGCGATCATCAGCCCCAGCATTTT.

The chain recombines TRBV5-1 with TRBJ2-1; tentatively, D is TRBD1 (6 bases). Trimming took 4 bases from V and 5 from J, leaving 19 bases between them. Germline loops: CDR1 SGHRS, CDR2 YFSETQ. This CDR3 has 16 residues. In DNA, the CDR3 is TGCGCCAGCAGCCCCTCACAGGGATGGGCAAACAATGAGCAGTTCTTC. Its translation: CASSPSQGWANNEQFF.

This rearrangement joins TRBV28 to TRBJ1-4; a weak D match, TRBD1 (5 bases). Germline CDR1 MDHEN, CDR2 SYDVKM. V was cut by 8 bases and J by 7 bases, with 17 bases left in between. The CDR3 has 14 residues. CDR3 sequence (DNA): TGTGCCAGCGCCTCCGGGGGAGGAGGTGAAAAACTGTTTTTT. Residues: CASASGGGGEKLFF.

This chain links TRBV9 with TRBJ2-3; TRBD2 agrees at 8 bases. The V gene's germline CDR1 is SGDLS and CDR2 YYNGEE. The CDR3 is made up of 15 amino acids. With V trimmed by 7 bases and J by 1 base, 8 bases remained unmatched. CDR3 amino acids: CASRRGGAGTDTQYF. The CDR3 nucleotides are TGTGCCAGCCGTCGGGGGGGGGCGGGCACAGATACGCAGTATTTT.

CDR3 DNA sequence: TGCGCCAGCAGGTTTCCGAGGACTAGCGGTAGCACAGATACGCAGTATTTT. It encodes CASRFPRTSGSTDTQYF. The chain recombines TRBV5-1 with TRBJ2-3; TRBD2 agrees at 10 bases. The junction had 9 bases not matched to a gene; V was cut back by 5 bases and J by 0 bases. CDR3 length equals 17 residues. The germline gives CDR1 SGHRS, CDR2 YFSETQ.

This clone was seen only once. The V call is TRBV4-1, the J call TRBJ1-5, with 10 positions matching TRBD1. The CDR3 spans 16 residues. Germline loops: CDR1 MGHRA, CDR2 YSYEKL. Trimming cost V 1 base and J 2 bases; bases outside gene matches: 2. CDR3 amino acids: CASSQVDRGGNQPQHF. DNA for the CDR3: TGCGCCAGCAGCCAAGTGGACAGGGGGGGCAATCAGCCCCAGCATTTT.

The chain carries TRBV3-1 (or the pseudogene TRBV3-2) and TRBJ2-7; 13 bases match TRBD2. The CDR3 covers 16 residues. CDR1 is LGHDT, CDR2 YNNKEL, per germline (reference sequence). Unmatched junction bases numbered 6, after V lost 3 bases and J lost 4 bases. The chain's CDR3 is CASSQSGTSGIYEQYF. For the CDR3, the DNA is TGTGCCAGCAGCCAGTCCGGGACTAGCGGGATTTACGAGCAGTACTTC.

This clone was counted a single time. This chain joins TRBV4-1 and TRBJ1-2; TRBD1 matches at 7 bases. Unmatched junction bases numbered 12, after V lost 4 bases and J lost 7 bases. CDR3 length: 15 residues. Germline V lookup: CDR1 MGHRA, CDR2 YSYEKL. CDR3 in amino acids: CASSPTGAEPGGYTF. The CDR3, as DNA: TGCGCCAGCAGCCCTACAGGGGCCGAGCCGGGTGGCTACACCTTC.

V gene TRBV3-1 (or the pseudogene TRBV3-2) combines with J gene TRBJ2-7; 9 bases fit TRBD2. The CDR3 runs to 17 residues. V lost 1 base, J lost 3 bases, and 10 bases stayed unmatched. Per germline, CDR1 LGHDT and CDR2 YNNKEL (reference sequence). CDR3 sequence (DNA): TGTGCCAGCAGCCAAGGGCTAGCGGGATCTAACTTCTACGAGCAGTACTTC. It encodes CASSQGLAGSNFYEQYF.

This chain joins TRBV24-1 and TRBJ1-4; D ambiguous. This CDR3 has 15 amino acids. V was shortened by 5 bases and J by 0 bases, with 9 bases between the two germline ends. Germline lookup yields CDR1 KGHDR and CDR2 SFDVKD. The CDR3: CATSGGAATNEKLFF. CDR3 in DNA: TGTGCCACCAGTGGGGGAGCTGCAACTAATGAAAAACTGTTTTTT.

The rearrangement links TRBV2 to TRBJ1-2; no definite D call. In germline, CDR1 is SNHLY, CDR2 FYNNEI. Trimming removed 2 bases from V and 5 bases from J, with 9 bases in between. CDR3 length: 13 residues. Written as DNA, the CDR3 is TGTGCCAGCAGTGAACAGGAGGAGTATGGCTACACCTTC. This codes for CASSEQEEYGYTF.

This clone occurred once. The V and J genes are TRBV18 and TRBJ1-2, with 7 bases aligning to TRBD1. This CDR3 is built from 14 residues. The trim removed 3 bases at V and 3 bases at J, leaving 4 bases unmatched. The germline CDR1 and CDR2 sequences are KGHSH and LQKENI. As DNA, the CDR3 is TGTGCCAGCTCACCGAGGGACAGAGACTATGGCTACACCTTC. Translating gives CASSPRDRDYGYTF.

The rearrangement uses TRBV29-1 and TRBJ1-2; D gene unclear. The germline V and J ends were trimmed by 6 bases and 10 bases, with 18 bases remaining between them. Germline CDR1 and CDR2: SQVTM and ANQGSEA. This CDR3 contains 12 residues. This CDR3 reads CSVSLVGLDYTF. Written as DNA, the CDR3 is TGCAGCGTGAGTTTAGTGGGCCTCGACTACACCTTC.

The V gene is TRBV24-1, the J gene TRBJ2-3; possible D gene TRBD2, 6 bases. V was cut by 9 bases and J by 1 base, with 10 bases left in between. Per the germline V gene, CDR1 is KGHDR and CDR2 is SFDVKD. This CDR3 is 13 amino acids long. CDR3 in amino acids: CATGASGTDTQYF. CDR3 sequence (DNA): TGTGCCACCGGGGCTAGCGGCACAGATACGCAGTATTTT.

This chain connects TRBV18 to TRBJ2-7; the D gene is possibly TRBD1 (5 bases). CDR1 and CDR2 from the germline V gene are KGHSH and LQKENI. The CDR3 is 16 residues long. The ends were cut back, 3 bases at V and 0 bases at J, with 15 bases in the middle. The CDR3 loop is CASSPKGVPSSYEQYF. The CDR3 region has the DNA TGTGCCAGCTCACCTAAAGGGGTTCCGAGCTCCTACGAGCAGTACTTC.

V is TRBV18 and J is TRBJ2-1, with D possibly being TRBD2 (5 bases). The germline gives CDR1 KGHSH, CDR2 LQKENI. V shed 0 bases and J shed 4 bases, with 16 bases lying between them. The CDR3 is 17 amino acids. The chain's CDR3 is CASSPPAGATGYNEQFF. The CDR3 nucleotides are TGTGCCAGCTCACCACCGGCAGGAGCCACGGGATACAATGAGCAGTTCTTC.